The source of this T cell receptor beta chain is a study of cytomegalovirus exposure and HLA in healthy donors. This PCR relied on a set of 60 Vbeta primers and 13 Jbeta primers. The data were produced by immunoSEQ multiplex PCR, yet TCRdb's version contains in-frame clones alone and is incomplete. The sample has some 180,000 clones, roughly 86% seen once. A note on this clone: The antigen is unknown.

Overall study findings and caveats: TCR beta sequences numbering roughly 16,000 were associated with HLA alleles at 0.05 false discovery rate in a later analysis.

J was trimmed by 6 bases and V by 1 base; bases with no gene match: 6. Germline V gives CDR1 SGHRS, CDR2 YFSETQ. The CDR3 is 14 amino acids. The rearrangement uses TRBV5-1 and TRBJ1-2; 7 bases agree with TRBD1. The receptor was isolated from a man aged 35 to 55 in good health and CMV-seropositive. The sequenced sample consisted of PBMCs. The CDR3 loop is CASSLRQGVDGYTF. CDR3 sequence (DNA): TGCGCCAGCAGCTTGCGGCAGGGGGTAGATGGCTACACCTTC.